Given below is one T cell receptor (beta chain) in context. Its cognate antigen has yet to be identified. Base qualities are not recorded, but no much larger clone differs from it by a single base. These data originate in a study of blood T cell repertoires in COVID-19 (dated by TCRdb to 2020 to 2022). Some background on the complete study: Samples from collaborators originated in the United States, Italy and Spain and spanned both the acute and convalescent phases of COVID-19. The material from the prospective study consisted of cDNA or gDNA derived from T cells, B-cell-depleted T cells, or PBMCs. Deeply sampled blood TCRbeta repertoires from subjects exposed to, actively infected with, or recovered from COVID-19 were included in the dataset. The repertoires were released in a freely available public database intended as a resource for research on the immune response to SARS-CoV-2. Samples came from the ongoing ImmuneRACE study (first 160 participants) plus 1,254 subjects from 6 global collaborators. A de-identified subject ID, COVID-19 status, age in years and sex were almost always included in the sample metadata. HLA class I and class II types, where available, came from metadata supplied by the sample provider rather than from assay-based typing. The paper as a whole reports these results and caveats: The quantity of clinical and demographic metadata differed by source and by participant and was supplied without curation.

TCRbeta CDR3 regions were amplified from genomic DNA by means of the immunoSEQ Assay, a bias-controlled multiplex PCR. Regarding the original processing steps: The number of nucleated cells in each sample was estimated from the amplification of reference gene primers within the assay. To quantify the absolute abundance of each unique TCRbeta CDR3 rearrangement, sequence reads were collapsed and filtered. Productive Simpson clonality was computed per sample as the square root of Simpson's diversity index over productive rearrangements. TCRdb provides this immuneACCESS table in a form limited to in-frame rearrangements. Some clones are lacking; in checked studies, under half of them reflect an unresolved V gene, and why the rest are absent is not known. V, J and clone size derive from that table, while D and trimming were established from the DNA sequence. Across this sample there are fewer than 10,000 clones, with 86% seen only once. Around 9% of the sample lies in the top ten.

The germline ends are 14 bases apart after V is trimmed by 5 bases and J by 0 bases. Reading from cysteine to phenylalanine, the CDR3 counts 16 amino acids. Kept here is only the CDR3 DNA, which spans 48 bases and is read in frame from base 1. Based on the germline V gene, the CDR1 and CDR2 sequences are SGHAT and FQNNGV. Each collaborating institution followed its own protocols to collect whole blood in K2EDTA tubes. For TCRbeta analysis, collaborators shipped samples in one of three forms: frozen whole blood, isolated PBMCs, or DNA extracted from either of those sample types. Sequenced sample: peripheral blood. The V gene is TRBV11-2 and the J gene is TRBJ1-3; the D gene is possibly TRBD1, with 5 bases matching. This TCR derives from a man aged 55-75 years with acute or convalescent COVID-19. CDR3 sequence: CASSDTDSLSGNTIYF. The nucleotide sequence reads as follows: TGTGCCAGCAGCGACACCGACAGCCTCTCTGGAAACACCATATATTTT.